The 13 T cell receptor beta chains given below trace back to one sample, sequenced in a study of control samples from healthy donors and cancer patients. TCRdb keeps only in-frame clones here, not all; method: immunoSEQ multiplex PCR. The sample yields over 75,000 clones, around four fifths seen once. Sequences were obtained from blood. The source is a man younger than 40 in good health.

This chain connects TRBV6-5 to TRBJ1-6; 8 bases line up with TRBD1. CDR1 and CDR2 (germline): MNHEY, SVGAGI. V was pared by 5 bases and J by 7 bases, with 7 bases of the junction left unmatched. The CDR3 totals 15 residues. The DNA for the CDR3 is TGTGCCAGCAGTCAACAGGGGGGAGGCAATTCACCCCTCCACTTT. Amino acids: CASSQQGGGNSPLHF.

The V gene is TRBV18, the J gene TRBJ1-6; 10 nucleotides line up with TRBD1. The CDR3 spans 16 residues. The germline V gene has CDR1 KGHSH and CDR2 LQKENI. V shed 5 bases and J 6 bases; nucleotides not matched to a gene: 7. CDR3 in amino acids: CASSWGQGMSNSPLHF. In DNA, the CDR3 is TGTGCCAGCTCATGGGGACAGGGGATGAGTAATTCACCCCTCCACTTT.

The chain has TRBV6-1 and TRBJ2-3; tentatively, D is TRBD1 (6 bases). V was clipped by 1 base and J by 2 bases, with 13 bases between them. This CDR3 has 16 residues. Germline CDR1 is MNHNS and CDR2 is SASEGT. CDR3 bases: TGTGCCAGCAGTGAAGAGGGGGTAGGGTTCACAGATACGCAGTATTTT. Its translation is CASSEEGVGFTDTQYF.

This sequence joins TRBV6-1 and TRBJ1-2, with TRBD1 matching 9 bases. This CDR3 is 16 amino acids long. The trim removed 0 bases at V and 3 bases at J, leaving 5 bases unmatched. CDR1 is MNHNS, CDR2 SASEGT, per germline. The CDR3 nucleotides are TGTGCCAGCAGTGAAGCTCGGGACAGGGTTGACTATGGCTACACCTTC. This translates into CASSEARDRVDYGYTF.

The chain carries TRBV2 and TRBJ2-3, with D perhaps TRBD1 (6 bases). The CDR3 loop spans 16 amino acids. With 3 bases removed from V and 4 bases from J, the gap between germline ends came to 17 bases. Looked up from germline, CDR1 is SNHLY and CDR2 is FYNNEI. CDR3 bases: TGTGCCAGCAGTGATACGTCAGGGGATCGTCCAGATACGCAGTATTTT. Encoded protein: CASSDTSGDRPDTQYF. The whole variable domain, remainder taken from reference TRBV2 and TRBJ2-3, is EPEVTQTPSHQVTQMGQEVILRCVPISNHLYFYWYRQILGQKVEFLVSFYNNEISEKSEIFDDQFSVERPDGSNFTLKIRSTKLEDSAMYFCASSDTSGDRPDTQYFGPGTRLTVL.

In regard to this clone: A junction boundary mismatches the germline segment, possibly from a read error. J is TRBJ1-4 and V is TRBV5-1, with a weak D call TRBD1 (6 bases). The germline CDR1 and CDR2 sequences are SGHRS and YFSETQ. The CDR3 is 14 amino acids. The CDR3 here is CTSSSRGGDEKLFF. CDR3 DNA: TGCACCAGCAGCTCAAGGGGGGGCGATGAAAAACTGTTTTTT. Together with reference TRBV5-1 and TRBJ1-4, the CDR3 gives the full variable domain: KAGVTQTPRYLIKTRGQQVTLSCSPISGHRSVSWYQQTPGQGLQFLFEYFSETQRNKGNFPGRFSGRQFSNSRSEMNVSTLELGDSALYLCTSSSRGGDEKLFFGSGTQLSVL.

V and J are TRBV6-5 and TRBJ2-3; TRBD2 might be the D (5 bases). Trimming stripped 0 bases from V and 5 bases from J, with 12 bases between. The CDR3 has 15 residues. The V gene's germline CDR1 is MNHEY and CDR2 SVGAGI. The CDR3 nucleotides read TGTGCCAGCAGTTACTCAGGACTGAAAAGAGATACGCAGTATTTT. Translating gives CASSYSGLKRDTQYF.

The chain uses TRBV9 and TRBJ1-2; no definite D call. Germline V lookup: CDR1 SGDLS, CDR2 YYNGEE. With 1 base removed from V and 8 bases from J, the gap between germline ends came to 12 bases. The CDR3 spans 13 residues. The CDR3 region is CASSVRLASGYTF. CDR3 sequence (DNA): TGTGCCAGCAGCGTACGGTTGGCATCCGGCTACACCTTC.

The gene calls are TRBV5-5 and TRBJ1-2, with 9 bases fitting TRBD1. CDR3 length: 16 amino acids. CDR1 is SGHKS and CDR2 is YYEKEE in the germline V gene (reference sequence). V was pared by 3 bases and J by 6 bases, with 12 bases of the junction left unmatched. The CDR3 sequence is CASSSPRQGVDDGYTF. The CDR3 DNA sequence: TGTGCCAGCAGCTCCCCCCGACAGGGGGTAGATGATGGCTACACCTTC.

CDR3 coding DNA: TGCGCCAGCAGCTCGGACGGGACAGGGGGTTCACCCCTCCACTTT. Its protein is CASSSDGTGGSPLHF. The V and J genes are TRBV5-1 and TRBJ1-6; 11 nucleotides agree with TRBD1. CDR1 is SGHRS, CDR2 YFSETQ, per germline. This CDR3 has 15 amino acids. The ends lost 3 bases at V and 9 bases at J; junction bases unmatched: 5.

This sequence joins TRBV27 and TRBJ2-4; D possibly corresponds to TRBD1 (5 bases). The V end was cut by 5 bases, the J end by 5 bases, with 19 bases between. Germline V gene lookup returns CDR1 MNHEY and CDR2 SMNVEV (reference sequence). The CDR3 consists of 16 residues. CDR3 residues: CASSPLQRGGENIQYF. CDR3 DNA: TGTGCCAGCAGTCCCCTGCAAAGGGGTGGGGAAAACATTCAGTACTTC.

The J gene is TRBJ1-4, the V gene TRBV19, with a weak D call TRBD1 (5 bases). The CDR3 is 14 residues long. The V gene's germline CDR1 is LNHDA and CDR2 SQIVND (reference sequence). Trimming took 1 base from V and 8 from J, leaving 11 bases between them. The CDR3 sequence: CASSIGQGQEKLFF. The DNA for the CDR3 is TGTGCCAGTAGTATAGGCCAGGGTCAAGAAAAACTGTTTTTT.

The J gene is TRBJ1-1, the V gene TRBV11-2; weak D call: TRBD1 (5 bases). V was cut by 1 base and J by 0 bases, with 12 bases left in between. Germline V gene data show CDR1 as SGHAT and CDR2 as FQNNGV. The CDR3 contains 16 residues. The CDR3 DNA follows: TGTGCCAGCAGCTTAGCTGGGGGAAGGATGAACACTGAAGCTTTCTTT. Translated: CASSLAGGRMNTEAFF.